One sample yielded the 22 T cell receptor beta chains listed below, sequenced in a study of blood T cell repertoires in COVID-19. Sequencing used immunoSEQ multiplex PCR; TCRdb keeps in-frame clones, though not all of them. In the table there are 80,000 to 95,000 clones, 87% of which are singletons. The sample consisted of peripheral blood. These receptors all stem from a woman aged 50 to 60 with active or convalescent COVID-19.

This chain connects TRBV6-5 to TRBJ1-4; D is unresolved. The V gene's germline CDR1 is MNHEY and CDR2 SVGAGI. CDR3 length: 15 amino acids. V was shortened by 3 bases and J by 4 bases, with 12 bases between the two germline ends. CDR3: CASSYRQALNEKLFF. The CDR3 bases are TGTGCCAGCAGTTATCGGCAGGCCCTTAATGAAAAACTGTTTTTT.

The V and J genes are TRBV24-1 and TRBJ2-3, with D possibly TRBD1 on 6 matching bases. The length of the CDR3 is 16 residues. Germline CDR1 and CDR2: KGHDR and SFDVKD. V lost 2 bases to trimming and J lost 4 bases, with 15 bases between them. The CDR3 nucleotides read TGTGCCACCAGTGATTCCTCCGGCCCAGGGGCAGATACGCAGTATTTT. It specifies CATSDSSGPGADTQYF.

V is TRBV7-5 and J is TRBJ1-2; the tabulated D call, TRBD1, remains unverified against the DNA. TRBV7-5 is designated a pseudogene. The CDR3 is 15 residues long. Here the CDR3 DNA reads TGTGTCAGAAGCGCCGCGCTGGGGACATCCAATGGCTACACCTTC. Translation gives CVRSAALGTSNGYTF.

The chain combines TRBV11-2 with TRBJ2-6, with 8 nucleotides matching TRBD1. CDR1 SGHAT and CDR2 FQNNGV come from the germline V gene. The CDR3 contains 16 residues. Unmatched junction bases numbered 6, after V lost 8 bases and J lost 0 bases. CDR3 protein: CASGGQDHSGANVLTF. DNA for the CDR3: TGTGCCAGCGGGGGACAGGATCACTCTGGGGCCAACGTCCTGACTTTC.

V gene TRBV3-1 (or the pseudogene TRBV3-2) combines with J gene TRBJ2-2; 10 bases match TRBD2. Unmatched junction bases numbered 8, after V lost 0 bases and J lost 1 base. CDR3 length: 19 amino acids. Germline assignment: CDR1 LGHDT and CDR2 YNNKEL (reference sequence). The CDR3 loop reads CASSQELSGGARNTGELFF. As DNA, the CDR3 is TGTGCCAGCAGCCAAGAGTTGAGCGGGGGGGCTCGGAACACCGGGGAGCTGTTTTTT.

The table lists this clone with a few counts. The chain uses TRBV19 and TRBJ1-4; the D is unclear. The CDR3 consists of 14 residues. V shed 10 bases and J shed 0 bases, with 12 bases lying between them. CDR1 is LNHDA and CDR2 is SQIVND in the germline V gene (reference sequence). CDR3 bases: TGTGCCACTAAAAATACCCCAACTAATGAAAAACTGTTTTTT. It codes for CATKNTPTNEKLFF.

This clone was picked up a small number of times. The chain links TRBV7-6 to TRBJ1-6, with 10 nucleotides matching TRBD1. Germline V lookup: CDR1 SGHVS, CDR2 FNYEAQ. The junction had 7 bases not matched to a gene; V was cut back by 5 bases and J by 6 bases. The CDR3 has 16 residues. The CDR3 DNA reads as TGTGCCAGCAGCCCAGGGACAGGGGAGAGTAATTCACCCCTCCACTTT. This codes for CASSPGTGESNSPLHF.

This chain joins TRBV5-4 and TRBJ1-1; 7 bases map to TRBD1. Looked up from germline, CDR1 is SGHNT and CDR2 is YYREEE (reference sequence). This CDR3 region has 16 residues. The ends lost 5 bases at V and 1 base at J; junction bases unmatched: 11. The CDR3 reads CASSRRNRGTNTEAFF. The CDR3, as DNA: TGTGCCAGCAGTCGCAGGAACAGGGGAACGAACACTGAAGCTTTCTTT.

This chain uses TRBV11-3 with TRBJ2-1, with TRBD2 matching 9 bases. V lost 5 bases, J lost 4 bases, and 6 bases stayed unmatched. Germline CDR1 reads SGHNT; CDR2 reads YENEEA. The CDR3 runs 15 residues. CDR3 loop: CASSPRGGSYNEQFF. The CDR3 DNA is TGTGCCAGCAGCCCGCGGGGGGGCTCTTACAATGAGCAGTTCTTC.

The rearrangement joins TRBV5-1 to TRBJ2-7; possible D gene TRBD1, 6 bases. Trimming cost V 5 bases and J 5 bases, with 14 bases left between them. The CDR3 is 13 amino acids. CDR1 SGHRS and CDR2 YFSETQ come from the germline V gene. CDR3 bases: TGCGCCAGCAGACCCGGGACATTCGACGAGCAGTACTTC. It encodes CASRPGTFDEQYF.

The chain employs TRBV6-1 and TRBJ1-5; TRBD1 matches 9 bases. This CDR3 is built from 20 residues. CDR1 and CDR2 (germline): MNHNS, SASEGT. V lost 2 bases, J lost 6 bases, and 20 bases stayed unmatched. The CDR3 sequence is CASSELSTRTGASAGQPQHF. Here the CDR3 DNA reads TGTGCCAGCAGTGAACTTTCCACCAGGACAGGGGCGTCGGCCGGTCAGCCCCAGCATTTT.

The chain uses TRBV6-6 and TRBJ1-2; weak D call: TRBD1 (6 bases). The CDR3 spans 16 residues. Germline V gene sequence: CDR1 MNHNY, CDR2 SVGAGI (reference sequence). Trimming took 4 bases from V and 4 from J, leaving 19 bases between them. CDR3: CASSSSVERGGYGYTF. The DNA for the CDR3 is TGTGCCAGCAGTTCCTCTGTTGAGAGGGGGGGCTATGGCTACACCTTC.

V is TRBV14 and J is TRBJ2-2; a weak D match, TRBD2 (6 bases). CDR1 is SGHDN, CDR2 FVKESK, per germline. With 9 bases removed from V and 5 bases from J, the gap between germline ends came to 19 bases. CDR3 size: 15 residues. DNA for the CDR3: TGTGCCAGTAAAGAGAGCTGGGGGGAGACCGGGGAGCTGTTTTTT. Its translation: CASKESWGETGELFF.

The V gene is TRBV4-3, the J gene TRBJ1-3, with TRBD1 identical over 8 bases. The CDR3 has 13 residues. Germline trimming cut 2 bases from V and 9 bases from J; bases unmatched to any gene: 3. The V gene's germline CDR1 is LGHNA and CDR2 YSLEER. CDR3 sequence (DNA): TGCGCCAGCAGCCAAAACAGGGGGAGCACCATATATTTT. It specifies CASSQNRGSTIYF.

This chain joins TRBV6-6 and TRBJ1-2; 7 positions match TRBD1. The CDR3 contains 14 residues. Germline CDR1 and CDR2: MNHNY and SVGAGI (reference sequence). J lost 8 bases, V lost 5 bases, and 11 bases had no gene match. The CDR3: CASSAPDRDWGYTF. The CDR3 DNA reads TGTGCCAGCAGTGCACCCGACAGGGATTGGGGCTACACCTTC.

The rearrangement joins TRBV9 to TRBJ2-1; 14 nucleotides align to TRBD2. V shed 3 bases, J shed 1 base, and the junction held 12 bases outside the gene matches. This CDR3 spans 20 amino acids. Germline values: CDR1 SGDLS, CDR2 YYNGEE. The CDR3 reads CASSGFSGTSGGQSYNEQFF. The CDR3 DNA is TGTGCCAGCAGCGGATTTTCCGGGACTAGCGGGGGTCAGTCCTACAATGAGCAGTTCTTC.

The chain couples TRBV3-1 (or the pseudogene TRBV3-2) to TRBJ2-2; weak D call: TRBD2 (5 bases). Deletions cut 1 base from V and 5 bases from J, with 11 bases between. The CDR3 extends over 15 amino acids. Germline loops: CDR1 LGHDT, CDR2 YNNKEL (reference sequence). Written as DNA, the CDR3 is TGTGCCAGCAGCCAAGTGTCGGGATATACCGGGGAGCTGTTTTTT. Amino acids: CASSQVSGYTGELFF.

The chain carries TRBV5-5 and TRBJ1-4; D is unresolved. V lost 5 bases, J lost 2 bases, and 13 bases lay in between. CDR1 is SGHKS, CDR2 YYEKEE, per germline (reference sequence). CDR3 length: 15 residues. Here the CDR3 reads CASRLLPETNEKLFF. The CDR3, as DNA: TGTGCCAGCAGGCTCCTTCCGGAGACTAATGAAAAACTGTTTTTT.

V is TRBV27 and J is TRBJ1-3; D remains ambiguous. This CDR3 comprises 14 residues. Germline V gene lookup returns CDR1 MNHEY and CDR2 SMNVEV (reference sequence). V shed 6 bases and J shed 4 bases, with 13 bases lying between them. The CDR3 loop reads CASSRRSSGNTIYF. CDR3 in DNA: TGTGCCAGCAGCAGGAGGAGTTCAGGAAACACCATATATTTT.

V usage is TRBV25-1 and J usage is TRBJ1-2; 9 positions agree with TRBD1. This CDR3 region has 16 residues. Germline CDR1 is MGHDK and CDR2 is SYGVNS. V lost 5 bases, J lost 2 bases, and 9 bases stayed unmatched. As DNA, the CDR3 is TGTGCCAGCAGTCATCCCGACAGGGGGAGAAACTATGGCTACACCTTC. Protein sequence: CASSHPDRGRNYGYTF.

The chain joins TRBV18 to TRBJ1-5; D might be TRBD1 (5 bases). The CDR3 is 15 residues long. CDR1 KGHSH and CDR2 LQKENI come from the germline V gene. V was pared by 2 bases and J by 3 bases, with 11 bases between. In DNA form, the CDR3 reads TGTGCCAGCTCACCAAGGGACTTTCCCAATCAGCCCCAGCATTTT. It codes for CASSPRDFPNQPQHF.

The chain has TRBV19 and TRBJ1-1, with TRBD1 matching 9 bases. Germline CDR1 is LNHDA and CDR2 is SQIVND (reference sequence). Trimming removed 2 bases from V and 0 bases from J; junction bases left unmatched: 25. The CDR3 length is 23 residues. In DNA, the CDR3 is TGTGCCAGTAGTATAAGTCGGCCGTTTATATCCGGGACAGGGTACGGACTGAACACTGAAGCTTTCTTT. As protein: CASSISRPFISGTGYGLNTEAFF.